This T cell receptor (beta chain) was profiled in a study of blood T cell repertoires in COVID-19. Profiling relied on immunoSEQ multiplex PCR, and the TCRdb table lists in-frame clones only, not all of them. The sample holds approximately 190,000 clones, roughly 80% seen once. The table lists this clone with a count of one. The source material was peripheral blood. The receptor comes from a man aged 55 to 70 with active or convalescent COVID-19.

The CDR3 DNA reads TGTGCCAGCAGCTTAGCGCTGGGGGGAGCTTTCTTT. Translation: CASSLALGGAFF. The V and J genes are TRBV7-8 and TRBJ1-1; D perhaps matches TRBD1 (5 bases). The CDR3 consists of 12 residues. Germline loops: CDR1 SGHVS, CDR2 FQNEAQ. Trimming removed 0 bases from V and 10 bases from J, with 9 bases in between.